This T cell receptor (beta chain) was found in a study of technical replicates of blood from a few donors. The repertoire was sequenced with immunoSEQ multiplex PCR; TCRdb's copy has only in-frame clones and lacks some. The sample has tens of thousands of clones; just over 90% are singletons. The TCR comes from a human donor in good health. Some clones in this sample may be carry-over from other donors' samples. Source material: PBMCs.

The CDR3: CASSPLATRNTEAFF. CDR3 nucleotide sequence: TGTGCCAGCTCACCACTGGCAACTAGGAACACTGAAGCTTTCTTT. V gene TRBV18 combines with J gene TRBJ1-1, with D uncertain. The CDR3 runs 15 residues. The germline gives CDR1 KGHSH, CDR2 LQKENI. V was cut by 1 base and J by 1 base, with 10 bases left in between.